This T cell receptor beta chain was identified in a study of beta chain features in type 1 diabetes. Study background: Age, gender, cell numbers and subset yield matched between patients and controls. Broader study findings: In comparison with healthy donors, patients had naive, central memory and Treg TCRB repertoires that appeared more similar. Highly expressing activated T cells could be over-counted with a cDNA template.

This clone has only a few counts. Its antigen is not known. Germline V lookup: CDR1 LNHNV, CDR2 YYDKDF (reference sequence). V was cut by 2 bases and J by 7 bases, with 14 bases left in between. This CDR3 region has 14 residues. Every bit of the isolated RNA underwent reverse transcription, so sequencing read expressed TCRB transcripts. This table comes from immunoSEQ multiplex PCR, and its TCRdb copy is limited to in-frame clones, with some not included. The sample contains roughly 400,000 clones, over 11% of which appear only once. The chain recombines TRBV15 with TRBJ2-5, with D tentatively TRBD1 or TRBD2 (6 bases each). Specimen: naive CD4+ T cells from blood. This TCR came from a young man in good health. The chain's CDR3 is CATSRLGGLGTQYF. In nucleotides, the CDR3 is TGTGCCACCAGCAGACTTGGGGGGCTAGGGACCCAGTACTTC. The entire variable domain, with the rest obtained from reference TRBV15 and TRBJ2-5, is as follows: DAMVIQNPRYQVTQFGKPVTLSCSQTLNHNVMYWYQQKSSQAPKLLFHYYDKDFNNEADTPDNFQSRRPNTSFCFLDIRSPGLGDTAMYLCATSRLGGLGTQYFGPGTRLLVL.